Reported below is one T cell receptor (beta chain). The CDR3 has 12 residues. Trimming took 8 bases from V and 6 from J, leaving 13 bases between them. Per the study methods: Amplifying reference gene primers gave estimates of nucleated cell counts. Produced via immunoSEQ multiplex PCR; TCRdb's table is partial and in-frame only. The V and J calls and the clone size are those of that table, but D and trimming were determined from the DNA. This table has 250,000 or so clones, around 87% appearing once. These data belong to a study of blood T cell repertoires in COVID-19. This sequence originates from a woman in her seventies with active or convalescent COVID-19. The chain carries TRBV12-3 or TRBV12-4 and TRBJ1-2; D is possibly TRBD1 (5 bases). The sequenced sample was peripheral blood. CDR3 protein: CASYRGVHGYTF. As DNA, the CDR3 is TGTGCCAGCTATAGGGGTGTCCATGGCTACACCTTC.